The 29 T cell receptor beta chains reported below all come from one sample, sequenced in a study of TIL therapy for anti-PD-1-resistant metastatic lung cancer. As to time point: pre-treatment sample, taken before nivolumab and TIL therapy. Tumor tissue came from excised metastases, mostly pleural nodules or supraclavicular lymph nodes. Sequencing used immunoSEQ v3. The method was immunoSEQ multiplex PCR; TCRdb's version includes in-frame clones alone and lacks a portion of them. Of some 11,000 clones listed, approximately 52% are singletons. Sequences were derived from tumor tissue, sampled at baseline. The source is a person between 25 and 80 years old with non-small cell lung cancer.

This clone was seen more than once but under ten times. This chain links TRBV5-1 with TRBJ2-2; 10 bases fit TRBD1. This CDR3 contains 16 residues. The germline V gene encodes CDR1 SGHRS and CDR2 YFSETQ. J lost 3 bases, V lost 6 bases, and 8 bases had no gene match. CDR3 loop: CASKKPGTGDTGELFF. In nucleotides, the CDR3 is TGCGCCAGCAAGAAACCCGGGACAGGGGACACCGGGGAGCTGTTTTTT. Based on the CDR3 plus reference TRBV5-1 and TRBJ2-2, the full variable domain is KAGVTQTPRYLIKTRGQQVTLSCSPISGHRSVSWYQQTPGQGLQFLFEYFSETQRNKGNFPGRFSGRQFSNSRSEMNVSTLELGDSALYLCASKKPGTGDTGELFFGEGSRLTVL.

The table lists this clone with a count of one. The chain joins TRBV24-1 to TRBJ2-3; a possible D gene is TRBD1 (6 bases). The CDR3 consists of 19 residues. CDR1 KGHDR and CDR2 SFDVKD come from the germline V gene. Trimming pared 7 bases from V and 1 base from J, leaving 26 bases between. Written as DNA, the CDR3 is TGTGCCACCAGCTACCCAACAGGGTCGACTCAGGACGGCACAGATACGCAGTATTTT. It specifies CATSYPTGSTQDGTDTQYF.

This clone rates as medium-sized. The CDR3 DNA reads TGTGCTAGTTCACAGGGGTATGGCTACACCTTC. It specifies CASSQGYGYTF. V is TRBV12-5 and J is TRBJ1-2; TRBD1 matches at 7 bases. Germline-derived CDR1 and CDR2 are LGHNT and FRNRAP. CDR3 size: 11 residues. V lost 8 bases, J lost 5 bases, and 2 bases stayed unmatched.

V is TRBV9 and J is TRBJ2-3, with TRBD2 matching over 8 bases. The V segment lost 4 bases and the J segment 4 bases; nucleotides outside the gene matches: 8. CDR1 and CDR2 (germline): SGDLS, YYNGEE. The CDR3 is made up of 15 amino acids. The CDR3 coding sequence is TGTGCCAGCAGCCAGAAAGCGGGAGTCGCAGATACGCAGTATTTT. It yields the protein CASSQKAGVADTQYF.

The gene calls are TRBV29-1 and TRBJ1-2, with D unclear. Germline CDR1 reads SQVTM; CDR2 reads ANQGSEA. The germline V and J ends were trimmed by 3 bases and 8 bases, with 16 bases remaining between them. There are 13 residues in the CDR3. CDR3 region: CSVDRPGVRGYTF. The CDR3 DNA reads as TGCAGCGTTGACAGGCCCGGGGTAAGGGGCTACACCTTC.

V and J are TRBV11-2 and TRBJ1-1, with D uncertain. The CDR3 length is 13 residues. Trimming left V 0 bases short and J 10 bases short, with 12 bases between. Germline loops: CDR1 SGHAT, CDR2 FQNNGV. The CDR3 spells CASSLESSGPAFF. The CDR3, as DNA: TGTGCCAGCAGCTTAGAAAGTTCTGGACCAGCTTTCTTT.

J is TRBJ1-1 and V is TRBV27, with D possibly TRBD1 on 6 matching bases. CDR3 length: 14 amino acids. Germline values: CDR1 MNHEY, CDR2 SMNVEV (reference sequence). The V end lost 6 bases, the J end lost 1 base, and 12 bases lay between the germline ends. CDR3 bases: TGTGCCAGCAGGGCTGACAGGAGGAACACTGAAGCTTTCTTT. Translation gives CASRADRRNTEAFF.

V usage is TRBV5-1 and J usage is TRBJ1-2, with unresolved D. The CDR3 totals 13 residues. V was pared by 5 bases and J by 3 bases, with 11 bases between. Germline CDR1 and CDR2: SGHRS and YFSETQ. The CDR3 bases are TGCGCCAGCAGTTCCGCCGGGGACTATGGCTACACCTTC. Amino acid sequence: CASSSAGDYGYTF.

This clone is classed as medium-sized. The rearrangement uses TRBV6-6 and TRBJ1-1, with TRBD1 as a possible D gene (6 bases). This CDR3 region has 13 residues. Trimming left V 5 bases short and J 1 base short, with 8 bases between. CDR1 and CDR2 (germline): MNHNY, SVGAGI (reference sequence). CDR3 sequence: CASSEGQNTEAFF. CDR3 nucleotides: TGTGCCAGCAGTGAGGGACAGAACACTGAAGCTTTCTTT.

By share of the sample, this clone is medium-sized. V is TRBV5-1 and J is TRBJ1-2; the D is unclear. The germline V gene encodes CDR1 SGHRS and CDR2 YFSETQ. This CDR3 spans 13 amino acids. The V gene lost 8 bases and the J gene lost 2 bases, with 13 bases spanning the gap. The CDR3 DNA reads TGCGCCAGTAGGGAGACCATCAACTATGGCTACACCTTC. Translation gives CASRETINYGYTF.

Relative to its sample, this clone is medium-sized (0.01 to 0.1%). This chain's CDR3 is CAIRTPGASTNEKLFF. CDR3 DNA sequence: TGTGCCATCCGTACTCCAGGGGCGTCAACTAATGAAAAACTGTTTTTT. V is TRBV28 and J is TRBJ1-4; possible D gene TRBD1, 6 bases. The CDR3 is made up of 16 amino acids. V was pared by 10 bases and J by 0 bases, with 18 bases between. Germline V CDR1 and CDR2: MDHEN, SYDVKM.

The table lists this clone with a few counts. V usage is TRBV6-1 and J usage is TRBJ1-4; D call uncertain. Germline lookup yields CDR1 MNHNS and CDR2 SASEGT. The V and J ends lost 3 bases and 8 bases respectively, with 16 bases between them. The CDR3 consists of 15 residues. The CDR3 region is CASSDRHAESEKLFF. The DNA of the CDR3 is TGTGCCAGCAGTGATCGACATGCTGAGAGCGAAAAACTGTTTTTT.

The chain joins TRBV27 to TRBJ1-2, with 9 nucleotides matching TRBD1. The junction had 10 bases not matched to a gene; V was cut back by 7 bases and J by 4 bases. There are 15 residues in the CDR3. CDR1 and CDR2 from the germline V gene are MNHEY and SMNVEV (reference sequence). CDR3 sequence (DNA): TGTGCCAGCAAACTGGGGGGACAGGGATCCTATGGCTACACCTTC. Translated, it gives CASKLGGQGSYGYTF.

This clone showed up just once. This CDR3 reads CATAGTGSVGNSPLHF. CDR3 nucleotide sequence: TGTGCCACTGCAGGTACAGGGAGTGTTGGTAATTCACCCCTCCACTTT. The rearrangement uses TRBV19 and TRBJ1-6; TRBD1 might be the D (6 bases). The germline V gene has CDR1 LNHDA and CDR2 SQIVND (reference sequence). With 10 bases removed from V and 6 bases from J, the gap between germline ends came to 22 bases. This CDR3 region has 16 residues.

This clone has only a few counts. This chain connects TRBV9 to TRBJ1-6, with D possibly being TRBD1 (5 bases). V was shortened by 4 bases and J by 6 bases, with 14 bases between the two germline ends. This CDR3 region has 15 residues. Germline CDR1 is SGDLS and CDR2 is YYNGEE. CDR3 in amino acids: CASSFQDSSNSPLHF. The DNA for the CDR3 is TGTGCCAGCAGCTTCCAAGACAGCAGTAATTCACCCCTCCACTTT.

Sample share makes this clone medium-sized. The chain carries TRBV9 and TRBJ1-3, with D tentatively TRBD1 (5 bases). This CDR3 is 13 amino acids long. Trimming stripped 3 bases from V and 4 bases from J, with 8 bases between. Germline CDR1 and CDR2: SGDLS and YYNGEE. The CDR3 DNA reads TGTGCCAGCAGCGAAGACAGCGGAAACACCATATATTTT. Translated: CASSEDSGNTIYF.

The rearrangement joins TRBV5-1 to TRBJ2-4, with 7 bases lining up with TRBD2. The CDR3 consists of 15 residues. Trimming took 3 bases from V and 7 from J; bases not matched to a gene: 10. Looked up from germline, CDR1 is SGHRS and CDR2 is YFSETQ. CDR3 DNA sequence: TGCGCCAGCAGCTCGAAAGCGGGGATGGTGAACATTCAGTACTTC. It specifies CASSSKAGMVNIQYF.

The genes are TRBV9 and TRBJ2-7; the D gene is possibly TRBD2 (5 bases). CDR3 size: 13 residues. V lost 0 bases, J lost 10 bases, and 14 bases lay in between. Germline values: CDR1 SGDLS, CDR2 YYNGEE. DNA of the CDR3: TGTGCCAGCAGCGTAGCCCCAGGAGGAGAACAGTACTTC. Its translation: CASSVAPGGEQYF.

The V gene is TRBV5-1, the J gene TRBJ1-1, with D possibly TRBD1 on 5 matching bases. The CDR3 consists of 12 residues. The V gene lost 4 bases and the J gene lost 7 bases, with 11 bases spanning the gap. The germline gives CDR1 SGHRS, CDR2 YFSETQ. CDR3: CASSLGGVEAFF. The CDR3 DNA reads TGCGCCAGCAGCCTCGGGGGGGTTGAAGCTTTCTTT.

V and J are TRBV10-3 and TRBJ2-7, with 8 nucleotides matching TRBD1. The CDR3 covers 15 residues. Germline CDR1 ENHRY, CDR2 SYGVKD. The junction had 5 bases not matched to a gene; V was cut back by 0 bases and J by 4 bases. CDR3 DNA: TGTGCCATCAGTGAGTCGCCGGACAGGGCGTACGAGCAGTACTTC. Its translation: CAISESPDRAYEQYF.

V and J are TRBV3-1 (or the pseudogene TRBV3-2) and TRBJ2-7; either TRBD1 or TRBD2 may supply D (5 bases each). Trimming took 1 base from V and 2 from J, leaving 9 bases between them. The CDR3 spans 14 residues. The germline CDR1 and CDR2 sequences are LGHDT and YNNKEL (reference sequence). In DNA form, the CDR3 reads TGTGCCAGCAGCCAAGTCGGGGCCACCTACGAGCAGTACTTC. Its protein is CASSQVGATYEQYF.

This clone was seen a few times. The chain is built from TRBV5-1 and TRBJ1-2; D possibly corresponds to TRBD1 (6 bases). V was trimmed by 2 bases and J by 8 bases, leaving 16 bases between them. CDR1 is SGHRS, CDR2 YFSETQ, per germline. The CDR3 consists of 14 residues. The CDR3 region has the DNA TGCGCCAGCAGCTTTTCACAGGGAGGTACCGGCTACACCTTC. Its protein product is CASSFSQGGTGYTF. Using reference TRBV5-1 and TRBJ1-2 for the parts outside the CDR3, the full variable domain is KAGVTQTPRYLIKTRGQQVTLSCSPISGHRSVSWYQQTPGQGLQFLFEYFSETQRNKGNFPGRFSGRQFSNSRSEMNVSTLELGDSALYLCASSFSQGGTGYTFGSGTRLTVV.

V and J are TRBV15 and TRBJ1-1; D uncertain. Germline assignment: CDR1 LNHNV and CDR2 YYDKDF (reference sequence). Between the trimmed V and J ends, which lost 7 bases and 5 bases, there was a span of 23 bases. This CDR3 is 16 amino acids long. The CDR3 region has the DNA TGTGCCACCACCGCCTCACCCCCGGGCCTGGGGACTGAAGCTTTCTTT. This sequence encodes CATTASPPGLGTEAFF. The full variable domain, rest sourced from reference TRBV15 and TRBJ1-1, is DAMVIQNPRYQVTQFGKPVTLSCSQTLNHNVMYWYQQKSSQAPKLLFHYYDKDFNNEADTPDNFQSRRPNTSFCFLDIRSPGLGDTAMYLCATTASPPGLGTEAFFGQGTRLTVV.

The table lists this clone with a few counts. As DNA, the CDR3 is TGTGCCAGCAGCGGCGGAAGCGGGGTTTACGAGCAGTACTTC. Translating gives CASSGGSGVYEQYF. The chain combines TRBV7-2 with TRBJ2-7, with TRBD2 identical over 7 bases. The V gene's germline CDR1 is SGHTA and CDR2 FQGNSA. With 5 bases clipped from V and 4 bases from J, the junction kept 8 bases outside the gene matches. The CDR3 spans 14 residues.

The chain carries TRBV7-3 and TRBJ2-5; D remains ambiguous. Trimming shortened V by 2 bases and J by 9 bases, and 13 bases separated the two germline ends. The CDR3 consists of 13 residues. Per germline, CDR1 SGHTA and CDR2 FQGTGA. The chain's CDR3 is CASSLGVDGAQYF. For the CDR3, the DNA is TGTGCCAGCAGCTTAGGGGTTGATGGAGCCCAGTACTTC. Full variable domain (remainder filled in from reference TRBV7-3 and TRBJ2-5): GAGVSQTPSNKVTEKGKYVELRCDPISGHTALYWYRQSLGQGPEFLIYFQGTGAADDSGLPNDRFFAVRPEGSVSTLKIQRTERGDSAVYLCASSLGVDGAQYFGPGTRLLVL.

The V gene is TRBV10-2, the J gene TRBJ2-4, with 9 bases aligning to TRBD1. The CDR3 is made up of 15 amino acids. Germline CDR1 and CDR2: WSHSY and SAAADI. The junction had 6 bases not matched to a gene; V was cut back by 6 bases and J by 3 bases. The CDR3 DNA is TGCGCCAGCAGCTGGACAGGGGTCGGCAAAAACATTCAGTACTTC. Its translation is CASSWTGVGKNIQYF.

The CDR3 nucleotides read TGTGCCACCTCCGAGGCGATGGCTGCGGGAAACACCATATATTTT. Its translation: CATSEAMAAGNTIYF. This chain links TRBV18 with TRBJ1-3; D uncertain. The CDR3 is made up of 15 amino acids. Germline CDR1 is KGHSH and CDR2 is LQKENI. With 10 bases removed from V and 4 bases from J, the gap between germline ends came to 20 bases. Based on the CDR3 plus reference TRBV18 and TRBJ1-3, the full variable domain is NAGVMQNPRHLVRRRGQEARLRCSPMKGHSHVYWYRQLPEEGLKFMVYLQKENIIDESGMPKERFSAEFPKEGPSILRIQQVVRGDSAAYFCATSEAMAAGNTIYFGEGSWLTVV.

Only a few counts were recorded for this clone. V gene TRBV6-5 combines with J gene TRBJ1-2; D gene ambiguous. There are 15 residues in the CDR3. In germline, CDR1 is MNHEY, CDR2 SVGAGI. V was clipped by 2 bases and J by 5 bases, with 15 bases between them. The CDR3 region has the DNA TGTGCCAGCAGTTACCTAGGACGTGGAGTTTATGGCTACACCTTC. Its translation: CASSYLGRGVYGYTF.

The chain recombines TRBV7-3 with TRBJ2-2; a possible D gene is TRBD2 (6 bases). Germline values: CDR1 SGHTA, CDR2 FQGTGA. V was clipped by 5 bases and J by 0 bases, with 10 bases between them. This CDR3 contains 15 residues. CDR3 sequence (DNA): TGTGCCAGCAGCCCCGGGAGCGCGAACACCGGGGAGCTGTTTTTT. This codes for CASSPGSANTGELFF. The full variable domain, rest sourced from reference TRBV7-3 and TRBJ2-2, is GAGVSQTPSNKVTEKGKYVELRCDPISGHTALYWYRQSLGQGPEFLIYFQGTGAADDSGLPNDRFFAVRPEGSVSTLKIQRTERGDSAVYLCASSPGSANTGELFFGEGSRLTVL.